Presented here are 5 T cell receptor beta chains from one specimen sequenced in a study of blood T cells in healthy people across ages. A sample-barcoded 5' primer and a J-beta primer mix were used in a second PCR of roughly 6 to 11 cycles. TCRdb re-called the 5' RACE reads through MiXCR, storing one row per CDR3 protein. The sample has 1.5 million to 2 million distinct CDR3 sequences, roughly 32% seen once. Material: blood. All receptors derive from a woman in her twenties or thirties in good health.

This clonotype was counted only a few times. The CDR3 sequence: CASSQGNTAITSGELFF. The CDR3, as DNA: TGTGCCAGCAGCCAAGGGAACACAGCTATAACCTCCGGGGAGCTGTTTTTT. J is TRBJ2-2 and V is TRBV3-1; no firm D call. V shed 1 base and J shed 6 bases, with 18 bases lying between them. The CDR3 is 17 amino acids. Germline lookup yields CDR1 LGHDT and CDR2 YNNKEL (reference sequence).

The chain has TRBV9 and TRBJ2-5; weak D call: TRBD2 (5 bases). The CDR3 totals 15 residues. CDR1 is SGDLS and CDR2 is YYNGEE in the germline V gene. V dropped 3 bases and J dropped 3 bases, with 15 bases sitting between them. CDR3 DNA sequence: TGTGCCAGCAGCGACGGTATGGGGAGAGAAGAGACCCAGTACTTC. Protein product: CASSDGMGREETQYF.

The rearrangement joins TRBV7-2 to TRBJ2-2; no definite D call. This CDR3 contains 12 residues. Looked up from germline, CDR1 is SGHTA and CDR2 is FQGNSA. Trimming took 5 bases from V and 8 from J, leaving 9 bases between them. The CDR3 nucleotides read TGTGCCAGCAGCCCGTTGGAAGGGGAGCTGTTTTTT. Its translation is CASSPLEGELFF.

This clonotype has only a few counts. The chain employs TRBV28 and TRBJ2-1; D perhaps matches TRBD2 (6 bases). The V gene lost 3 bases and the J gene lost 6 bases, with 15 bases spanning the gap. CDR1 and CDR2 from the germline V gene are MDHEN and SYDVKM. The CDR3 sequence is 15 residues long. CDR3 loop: CASSFYRESGNEQFF. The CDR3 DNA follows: TGTGCCAGCAGTTTTTATCGGGAGTCTGGCAATGAGCAGTTCTTC.

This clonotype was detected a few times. The CDR3 nucleotides read TGTGCCAGCAGCTGCGACAGGGCGTCGTATGGCTACACCTTC. Translated: CASSCDRASYGYTF. This chain links TRBV7-9 with TRBJ1-2; 7 bases are a match to TRBD1. The germline V gene encodes CDR1 SEHNR and CDR2 FQNEAQ (reference sequence). V gave up 4 bases and J gave up 5 bases; unmatched junction bases: 7. The CDR3 consists of 14 residues. The variable domain in full, with the rest retrieved from reference TRBV7-9 and TRBJ1-2, is DTGVSQNPRHKITKRGQNVTFRCDPISEHNRLYWYRQTLGQGPEFLTYFQNEAQLEKSRLLSDRFSAERPKGSFSTLEIQRTEQGDSAMYLCASSCDRASYGYTFGSGTRLTVV.